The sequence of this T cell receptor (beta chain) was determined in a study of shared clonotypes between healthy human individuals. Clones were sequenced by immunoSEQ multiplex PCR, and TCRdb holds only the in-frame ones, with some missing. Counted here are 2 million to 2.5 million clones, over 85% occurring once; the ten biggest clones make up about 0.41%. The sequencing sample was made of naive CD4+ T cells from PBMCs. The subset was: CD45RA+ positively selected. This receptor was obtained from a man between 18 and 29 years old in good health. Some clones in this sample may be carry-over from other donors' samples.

This CDR3 is CASSDSPGTGLIETQYF. DNA of the CDR3: TGTGCCAGCAGTGACAGTCCCGGGACAGGGTTGATTGAGACCCAGTACTTC. The V and J genes are TRBV25-1 and TRBJ2-5, with 9 positions matching TRBD1. The CDR3 has 17 residues. Per the germline V gene, CDR1 is MGHDK and CDR2 is SYGVNS. J gave up 5 bases and V 3 bases, and 13 bases lay outside the gene matches.